These 23 T cell receptor beta chains were sequenced from one sample in a study of blood T cells in healthy people across ages. Using a J-beta primer mix together with a sample-barcoded 5' primer, a second PCR was run for roughly 6 to 11 cycles. A single record per CDR3 protein comes from TCRdb applying MiXCR to the 5' RACE reads. This table has roughly 500,000 distinct CDR3 sequences, roughly 28% appearing once. The sample was blood. The receptors shown here come from a woman aged 70 to 79 in good health.

In this sample, this clonotype turned up a few times. The rearrangement uses TRBV27 and TRBJ1-6; D uncertain. V lost 7 bases to trimming and J lost 7 bases, with 11 bases between them. Germline V gene sequence: CDR1 MNHEY, CDR2 SMNVEV (reference sequence). This CDR3 contains 13 residues. Written as DNA, the CDR3 is TGTGCCAGCACACCAAGATCCAATTCACCCCTCCACTTT. This encodes CASTPRSNSPLHF.

V and J are TRBV24-1 and TRBJ1-2; D is uncertain. Germline V gives CDR1 KGHDR, CDR2 SFDVKD. CDR3 size: 14 residues. V lost 4 bases, J lost 11 bases, and 19 bases lay in between. As DNA, the CDR3 is TGTGCCACCAGTGACCTTTACGTCCCCCTGGGGTACACCTTC. Its translation is CATSDLYVPLGYTF.

The CDR3, as DNA: TGCGCCAGCAGCAATCGGGACAGGGACTACGAGCAGTACTTC. This encodes CASSNRDRDYEQYF. The rearrangement links TRBV4-1 to TRBJ2-7; 9 bases align to TRBD1. The V segment lost 5 bases and the J segment 3 bases; nucleotides outside the gene matches: 5. The CDR3 runs to 14 residues. Germline lookup yields CDR1 MGHRA and CDR2 YSYEKL.

This clonotype was picked up one time. The V and J genes are TRBV7-3 and TRBJ1-6; D is possibly TRBD1 (5 bases). This CDR3 contains 13 residues. The V gene's germline CDR1 is SGHTA and CDR2 FQGTGA. Trimming stripped 5 bases from V and 11 bases from J, with 13 bases between. The CDR3 is CASSVSGVTPLHF. Here the CDR3 DNA reads TGTGCCAGCAGCGTATCGGGGGTTACACCCCTCCACTTT.

J is TRBJ1-1 and V is TRBV7-2; 12 bases line up with TRBD1. The CDR3 contains 16 residues. Germline V gives CDR1 SGHTA, CDR2 FQGNSA. V dropped 4 bases and J dropped 8; count of bases not matched to a gene: 11. The CDR3 here is CASSSIRDRGRLEAFF. CDR3 coding DNA: TGTGCCAGCAGCTCCATCCGGGACAGGGGGCGCCTCGAAGCTTTCTTT. The variable domain in full, with the rest retrieved from reference TRBV7-2 and TRBJ1-1, is GAGVSQSPSNKVTEKGKDVELRCDPISGHTALYWYRQSLGQGLEFLIYFQGNSAPDKSGLPSDRFSAERTGGSVSTLTIQRTQQEDSAVYLCASSSIRDRGRLEAFFGQGTRLTVV.

The rearrangement links TRBV24-1 to TRBJ2-3; a weak D match, TRBD2 (5 bases). There are 15 residues in the CDR3. Per the germline V gene, CDR1 is KGHDR and CDR2 is SFDVKD. V was shortened by 4 bases and J by 0 bases, with 10 bases between the two germline ends. Here the CDR3 DNA reads TGTGCCACCAGTGACCCCGGACTGAGCACAGATACGCAGTATTTT. Translating gives CATSDPGLSTDTQYF.

V is TRBV7-2 and J is TRBJ2-5, with D perhaps matching TRBD1 (5 bases). The better agreement between TRBJ2-7 and the DNA end casts doubt on the J call. Germline CDR1 is SGHTA and CDR2 is FQGNSA. This CDR3 comprises 14 residues. CDR3 coding DNA: TGTGCCAGCAGTCGAGACAGCTTTTCCTACGAGCAGTACTTC. Protein sequence: CASSRDSFSYEQYF.

The chain couples TRBV9 to TRBJ1-6; 9 nucleotides line up with TRBD1. This CDR3 has 16 residues. Germline V CDR1 and CDR2: SGDLS, YYNGEE. With V trimmed by 0 bases and J by 8 bases, 6 bases remained unmatched. The CDR3 DNA is TGTGCCAGCAGCGTAGGGTCGGGACAGGGATATTCACCCCTCCACTTT. This translates into CASSVGSGQGYSPLHF.

This clonotype was seen a few times. This chain links TRBV24-1 with TRBJ2-7; a weak D match, TRBD1 (5 bases). Between the trimmed V and J ends, which lost 5 bases and 4 bases, there was a span of 20 bases. The V gene's germline CDR1 is KGHDR and CDR2 SFDVKD. The CDR3 extends over 16 amino acids. The CDR3 region is CATSVLQAGRRYEQYF. The CDR3 coding sequence is TGTGCCACCAGTGTTCTACAGGCAGGGCGACGGTACGAGCAGTACTTC.

This clonotype was counted ten times or more. The chain uses TRBV11-1 and TRBJ1-2, with 7 bases identical to TRBD1. With V trimmed by 5 bases and J by 6 bases, 9 bases remained unmatched. The CDR3 runs to 14 residues. Germline lookup yields CDR1 SGHAT and CDR2 FQDESV (reference sequence). DNA for the CDR3: TGTGCCAGCAGCCGGGACAGCTTTCGACATGGCTACACCTTC. Translation gives CASSRDSFRHGYTF.

V and J are TRBV6-1 and TRBJ2-3, with 13 bases identical to TRBD2. The CDR3 sequence is 16 residues long. Losses at the gene ends were 3 bases for V and 6 bases for J; bases not matched to a gene: 6. Germline values: CDR1 MNHNS, CDR2 SASEGT. The CDR3 DNA reads as TGTGCCAGCAGTGATAGACTAGCGGGGGGACCCGATACGCAGTATTTT. Its translation is CASSDRLAGGPDTQYF.

V is TRBV20-1 and J is TRBJ2-1; the match to TRBD2 covers 9 bases. The J segment lost 6 bases and the V segment lost 4 bases, leaving 7 bases of the junction unmatched. Germline CDR1 reads DFQATT; CDR2 reads SNEGSKA (reference sequence). The CDR3 runs 14 residues. Here the CDR3 DNA reads TGCAGTGCTAAAGCTAGCGGGGCCCTCAATGAGCAGTTCTTC. Amino acids: CSAKASGALNEQFF.

V usage is TRBV30 and J usage is TRBJ2-7; D possibly corresponds to TRBD2 (5 bases). Germline CDR1 GTSNPN, CDR2 SVGIG (reference sequence). Trimming cost V 2 bases and J 3 bases, with 8 bases left between them. The CDR3 sequence is 12 residues long. As DNA, the CDR3 is TGTGCCTGGAGTCGGGATTACTACGAGCAGTACTTC. Amino acid sequence: CAWSRDYYEQYF.

This clonotype turned up a few times. The rearrangement links TRBV7-9 to TRBJ2-6; 12 bases align to TRBD1. Trimming at V came to 5 bases and at J to 6 bases, leaving 20 bases not matched to a gene. The CDR3 spans 21 residues. CDR1 is SEHNR and CDR2 is FQNEAQ in the germline V gene (reference sequence). The CDR3 DNA follows: TGTGCCAGCAGCGATACCTCCGGGGGACAGGGGGCGAGAGGAGAGGCCAACGTCCTGACTTTC. Residues: CASSDTSGGQGARGEANVLTF.

This clonotype was seen more than once but under ten times. The chain uses TRBV5-1 and TRBJ1-2; TRBD1 might be the D (5 bases). The V gene lost 4 bases and the J gene lost 7 bases, with 11 bases spanning the gap. This CDR3 is built from 12 residues. In germline, CDR1 is SGHRS, CDR2 YFSETQ. This CDR3 reads CASSPGLSGYTF. CDR3 coding DNA: TGCGCCAGCAGCCCGGGACTATCTGGCTACACCTTC.

The rearrangement joins TRBV29-1 to TRBJ1-5; possible D gene TRBD1, 6 bases. The V gene lost 5 bases and the J gene lost 2 bases, with 10 bases spanning the gap. This CDR3 spans 13 amino acids. Germline CDR1 SQVTM, CDR2 ANQGSEA. CDR3 sequence: CSVREGGNQPQHF. In nucleotides, the CDR3 is TGCAGCGTTAGGGAGGGGGGCAATCAGCCCCAGCATTTT.

There are a few counts of this clonotype. At one end the junction does not follow the germline gene, possibly because of a read error. The rearrangement links TRBV7-8 to TRBJ2-3; 7 bases are a match to TRBD1. CDR3 length: 16 amino acids. The germline V gene encodes CDR1 SGHVS and CDR2 FQNEAQ. For the CDR3, the DNA is TGTGCCAGCAGCTTATACCGGGACAGTAGCACAGACACGCAGTATTTT. It specifies CASSLYRDSSTDTQYF.

V is TRBV4-2 and J is TRBJ2-1; a possible D gene is TRBD2 (5 bases). V was pared by 0 bases and J by 6 bases, with 12 bases between. Germline V CDR1 and CDR2: LGHNA, YNFKEQ. This CDR3 region has 15 residues. CDR3 in DNA: TGTGCCAGCAGCCAAGAAAGGGTAGCGCGCAATGAGCAGTTCTTC. Amino acid sequence: CASSQERVARNEQFF.

Only a few counts were recorded for this clonotype. This CDR3 reads CASSQDLVSTDTQYF. As DNA, the CDR3 is TGCGCCAGCAGCCAAGATCTAGTCAGCACAGATACGCAGTATTTT. The chain recombines TRBV4-3 with TRBJ2-3; D is ambiguous. The V gene lost 0 bases and the J gene lost 0 bases, with 7 bases spanning the gap. Germline values: CDR1 LGHNA, CDR2 YSLEER. The CDR3 contains 15 residues.

This chain uses TRBV2 with TRBJ2-1; maybe TRBD2 (6 bases). Germline V gene data show CDR1 as SNHLY and CDR2 as FYNNEI. The CDR3 runs 16 residues. Trimming removed 2 bases at V and 7 bases at J, with 18 bases between. DNA of the CDR3: TGTGCCAGCAGTGAAAATACACTAGCAATTGGTAATGAGCAGTTCTTC. It encodes CASSENTLAIGNEQFF.

This clonotype came up a few times. The V gene is TRBV6-9, the J gene TRBJ1-2; D uncertain. CDR1 and CDR2 from the germline V gene are MNHGY and SVAAGI. This CDR3 contains 12 residues. Deletions cut 2 bases from V and 7 bases from J, with 8 bases between. The CDR3 sequence: CASSYIGCGYTF. The CDR3 coding sequence is TGTGCCAGCAGTTATATTGGCTGTGGCTACACCTTC.

This clonotype was seen more than once but under ten times. This sequence joins TRBV20-1 and TRBJ2-1, with 7 bases matching TRBD1. V shed 2 bases and J 6 bases; nucleotides not matched to a gene: 16. The CDR3 loop spans 17 amino acids. Per the germline V gene, CDR1 is DFQATT and CDR2 is SNEGSKA (reference sequence). In DNA form, the CDR3 reads TGCAGTGCTAGACCCCCCAGGGGGATTCTCTTAGGCAATGAGCAGTTCTTC. Translating gives CSARPPRGILLGNEQFF.

V usage is TRBV7-2 and J usage is TRBJ2-3, with a tentative D call TRBD2 (7 bases). The germline V and J ends were trimmed by 1 base and 5 bases, with 16 bases remaining between them. Germline V gene sequence: CDR1 SGHTA, CDR2 FQGNSA. The CDR3 runs 16 residues. CDR3 protein: CASSLGTRGAGDTQYF. The CDR3 DNA follows: TGTGCCAGCAGCTTAGGCACACGGGGGGCCGGAGATACGCAGTATTTT.